This is a list of T cell receptor beta chains from one sample in a study of T cell changes during pregnancy in multiple sclerosis. Generated by immunoSEQ multiplex PCR, the TCRdb table keeps only in-frame clones and is missing some. The sample includes about 93,000 clones, 80% to 95% of them seen just once. The source was peripheral blood, collected after pregnancy. Receptors were obtained from a female donor with multiple sclerosis, enrolled in a pregnancy study. The CDR3 runs from the conserved cysteine through the conserved F or W. The order of the fields is clone size, J gene, V gene, D gene, CDR3 DNA, CDR3 protein. D genes are given only for firm matches. Where a row states a size, it is once, few, many or the class of an expanded clone; other rows omit it.

. TRBJ2-7 TRBV29-1 TRBD1 TGCAGCGTCGGACAGGGGGGACTCTACGAGCAGTACTTC CSVGQGGLYEQYF
. TRBJ2-7 TRBV7-2 . TGTGCCAGCAGTCCGAGGGGGGGGAATATTGGGTACGAGCAGTACTTC CASSPRGGNIGYEQYF
. TRBJ1-2 TRBV5-6 TRBD1 TGTGCCAGCAGCCGGAGAGACAGGGGCTATGGCTACACCTTC CASSRRDRGYGYTF
. TRBJ2-1 TRBV20-1 . TGCAGTGCTCCACAATTTAATGAGCAGTTCTTC CSAPQFNEQFF
. TRBJ2-7 TRBV6-1 . TGTGCCAGCAGTGACCCAGGGATAGGGCAGGTGGGGCTCTACGAGCAGTACTTC CASSDPGIGQVGLYEQYF
. TRBJ2-2 TRBV4-3 . TGCGCCAGCAGCCAAGATCCTCACACCGGGGAGCTGTTTTTT CASSQDPHTGELFF
. TRBJ1-2 TRBV13 TRBD1 TGTGCCAGCAGCACCCGACAGGGGATGGGGGAAAATGGCTACACCTTC CASSTRQGMGENGYTF
. TRBJ1-6 TRBV5-1 . TGCGCCAGCAGCTTGGCGTCTCAGCCACCGGAGACCCTCCACTTT CASSLASQPPETLHF
. TRBJ2-1 TRBV4-1 . TGCGCCAGCAGCCAAGATCAGCGGACCCCGCTAATCCCTTTGCATGGTGAGCAGTTCTTC CASSQDQRTPLIPLHGEQFF
. TRBJ2-3 TRBV9 TRBD2 TGTGCCAGCAGCGTTAGCGGGACGGGAGCCACAGATACGCAGTATTTT CASSVSGTGATDTQYF
. TRBJ2-3 TRBV30 TRBD1 TGTGCCTGGAGTGGGGGACAGGGGATCACAGATACGCAGTATTTT CAWSGGQGITDTQYF
once TRBJ2-1 TRBV6-7 TRBD1 TGTGCCAGCAGTTTCCGCACGGCAGGGGGTGGGTACAATGAGCAGTTCTTC CASSFRTAGGGYNEQFF
few TRBJ1-1 TRBV18 . TGTGCCAGCTCACTAACGGGAGGAGGGAGTTACTCTGAAGCTTTCTTT CASSLTGGGSYSEAFF
. TRBJ1-5 TRBV6-1 . TGTGCCAGCAGTGATAGGGGTGAAAATCAGCCCCAGCATTTT CASSDRGENQPQHF
. TRBJ1-5 TRBV6-6 . TGTGCCAGCACCTACACGGACGGACTTCAGCCCCAGCATTTT CASTYTDGLQPQHF
. TRBJ2-7 TRBV6-4 TRBD2 TGTGCCAGCAGGGTAGCGGGGGTCTACGAGCAGTACTTC CASRVAGVYEQYF
. TRBJ1-5 TRBV7-9 TRBD1 TGTGCCAGCAGTGAGACAGGGGGGGTGGGCAATCAGCCCCAGCATTTT CASSETGGVGNQPQHF
. TRBJ2-3 TRBV14 . TGTGCCAGCAGCCAAGGGCGGAAAGATACGCAGTATTTT CASSQGRKDTQYF
. TRBJ2-7 TRBV2 . TGTGCCAGCAGTCGTACAGAACCCTACGAGCAGTACTTC CASSRTEPYEQYF
. TRBJ2-7 TRBV6-5 . TGTGCCAGCAGTTACTCCGGGGGATCCGGCGAGCAGTACTTC CASSYSGGSGEQYF
. TRBJ1-2 TRBV6-5 TRBD1 TGTGCCAGCAGTTACCTCGGACAGGGGAGCTATGGCTACACCTTC CASSYLGQGSYGYTF
. TRBJ1-1 TRBV2 . TGTGCCAGCAGTGGTCTGTACACTGAAGCTTTCTTT CASSGLYTEAFF
. TRBJ2-3 TRBV2 . TGTGCCAGCACTTGGACAGCTAGCACAGATACGCAGTATTTT CASTWTASTDTQYF
. TRBJ1-3 TRBV6-1 . TGTGCCAGCGACCGGGGGGCTACGAACACCATATATTTT CASDRGATNTIYF
. TRBJ1-4 TRBV27 . TGTGCCAGCAGTTTGGGCGGGGCTAATGAAAAACTGTTTTTT CASSLGGANEKLFF
. TRBJ1-2 TRBV18 TRBD1 TGTGCCAGCTCACCCTCTCCGGGACAGGGGGTCTATGGCTACACCTTC CASSPSPGQGVYGYTF
. TRBJ1-6 TRBV30 . TGTGCCTGGGAAGGGGCGGTCGGTTCACCCCTCCACTTT CAWEGAVGSPLHF
. TRBJ2-7 TRBV2 TRBD1 TGTGCCAGCAGAATTCGGACAGGGGGCGAGCAGTACTTC CASRIRTGGEQYF
. TRBJ2-5 TRBV5-4 . TGTGCCAGCAGCCACTTTGGTAGATCCCAAGAGACCCAGTACTTC CASSHFGRSQETQYF
. TRBJ1-3 TRBV10-3 . TGTGCCATCAGGAACGAGGGGGACACCATATATTTT CAIRNEGDTIYF
. TRBJ2-1 TRBV6-4 TRBD2 TGTGCCATGCCCCTTCCGGGAGGCAATGAGCAGTTCTTC CAMPLPGGNEQFF
. TRBJ1-1 TRBV7-9 TRBD1 TGTGCCAGCAGACCAGGGACAGCCTCCACTGAAGCTTTCTTT CASRPGTASTEAFF
. TRBJ1-1 TRBV6-5 . TGTGCCAGCAGTTACAGGGGGGGTACCACTGAAGCTTTCTTT CASSYRGGTTEAFF
few TRBJ2-3 TRBV6-4 TRBD2 TGTGCCAGCAGTGACGAGTCGGGGGGGGGCACAGATACGCAGTATTTT CASSDESGGGTDTQYF
. TRBJ2-7 TRBV19 . TGTGCCAGTAGTATAAGCGGGCCGTTGAGCAACGAGCAGTACTTC CASSISGPLSNEQYF
once TRBJ2-3 TRBV5-1 . TGCGCCAGCAGCTTGGGTCGCGGGAGCACAGATACGCAGTATTTT CASSLGRGSTDTQYF